This T cell receptor beta chain was retrieved from a study of CD8+ T cells in alopecia areata. The V gene's germline CDR1 is MNHEY and CDR2 SMNVEV (reference sequence). This CDR3 spans 14 amino acids. V lost 3 bases, J lost 4 bases, and 4 bases stayed unmatched. RNA was isolated and reverse transcribed to cDNA, the sequencing template. Sequencing used immunoSEQ multiplex PCR; TCRdb keeps in-frame clones, though not all of them. The sample consists of 90,000 to 130,000 clones, over 55% of them appearing once. The study's findings and limits: Normal scalp had lower clonality than lesional scalp, with alopecia totalis/universalis lesions showing this most strongly. With patients, TCR sharing proved less clear than in mice, a difference possibly related to HLA.

In its sample, this clone was seen a few times. What it binds is unknown. Specimens obtained from alopecia areata patients comprised lesional scalp punch biopsies and peripheral blood. This chain joins TRBV27 and TRBJ2-5, with TRBD1 identical over 8 bases. The sample taken for sequencing was NKG2D-low CD8+ T cells sorted from blood. The clonotype originates from a human donor with alopecia areata. The CDR3 sequence is CASSFSGTGETQYF. The CDR3 nucleotides are TGTGCCAGCAGTTTCTCTGGGACAGGAGAGACCCAGTACTTC.